This T cell receptor (beta chain) was retrieved from a study of shared clonotypes between healthy human individuals. The study's findings and limits: In general, naive subsets displayed greater estimated richness than memory subsets did. The naive CD4 repertoires of several donors were compared, and around 4.9% of clonotypes were shared.

Naive CD8 isolation took CD45RO-negative cells positively selected for CCR7 and excluded terminally differentiated effector memory CD45RA+ cells. The repertoire was sequenced with immunoSEQ multiplex PCR; TCRdb's copy has only in-frame clones and lacks some. The data contain about 820,000 clones, about 91% of them singletons. Comments on this clone: Its antigen remains unknown. Within the sample, other DNA sequences also encode this same CDR3.

The receptor was derived from a man between 25 and 39 years old in good health. The sample comprised naive CD8+ T cells sorted from blood.

The CDR3 is CASSFGGYEQYF. CDR3 DNA: TGTGCCAGCAGCTTCGGGGGCTACGAGCAGTACTTC. The chain recombines TRBV5-4 with TRBJ2-7, with D possibly matching TRBD2 (6 bases). Trimming left V 2 bases short and J 3 bases short, with 6 bases between. From germline, CDR1 is SGHNT and CDR2 YYREEE (reference sequence). This CDR3 spans 12 amino acids.